These 18 T cell receptor beta chains came from one sample sequenced in a study of CD8 T cells in ankylosing spondylitis. TCRdb re-analysed the 5' RACE reads in MiXCR, keeping a single row per CDR3 protein. The data hold around 140,000 distinct CDR3 sequences, with over 9.5% observed a single time. The sequenced material came from blood, either unsorted or a sorted T cell fraction (not recorded which). These receptors came from a female donor with ankylosing spondylitis or in good health (not recorded which).

This clonotype has a count of ten or more. The chain joins TRBV5-1 to TRBJ1-4; D gene unclear. The CDR3 runs 13 residues. Germline CDR1 reads SGHRS; CDR2 reads YFSETQ. V lost 3 bases and J lost 6, with 9 bases in between. CDR3 region: CASSSDEHEKLFF. CDR3 in DNA: TGCGCCAGCAGCTCTGACGAACATGAAAAACTGTTTTTT.

This clonotype was detected ten times or more. This chain uses TRBV21-1 with TRBJ2-7; TRBD1 is the table's D call, not checked against the DNA. TRBV21-1 is shown as a pseudogene. The CDR3 runs to 14 residues. CDR3 residues: CASSDRDRAYEQYF. In DNA form, the CDR3 reads TGTGCCAGCAGTGACCGGGACAGGGCGTACGAGCAGTACTTC.

This clonotype appeared many times. The chain joins TRBV5-1 to TRBJ1-2; 9 bases agree with TRBD1. Germline trimming cut 4 bases from V and 7 bases from J; bases unmatched to any gene: 14. This CDR3 region has 16 residues. Germline CDR1 and CDR2: SGHRS and YFSETQ. The CDR3 protein is CASSESGGQGNLGYTF. The CDR3 region has the DNA TGCGCCAGCAGCGAGTCCGGGGGACAGGGAAATCTTGGCTACACCTTC.

This clonotype has at least ten counts. This rearrangement joins TRBV5-6 to TRBJ2-1, with D hard to call. The CDR3 totals 15 residues. Looked up from germline, CDR1 is SGHDT and CDR2 is YYEEEE. V was shortened by 0 bases and J by 0 bases, with 7 bases between the two germline ends. The CDR3: CASSLGRNSYNEQFF. CDR3 sequence (DNA): TGTGCCAGCAGCTTGGGACGGAACTCCTACAATGAGCAGTTCTTC.

Ten or more counts support this clonotype. The chain joins TRBV4-2 to TRBJ2-3; no reliable D call. Per germline, CDR1 LGHNA and CDR2 YNFKEQ. The CDR3 has 16 residues. V lost 3 bases and J lost 1, with 14 bases in between. The CDR3 sequence: CASSHQTRKGTDTQYF. As DNA, the CDR3 is TGTGCCAGCAGCCACCAAACAAGAAAGGGCACAGATACGCAGTATTTT.

This clonotype has a count of ten or more. The V gene is TRBV5-1, the J gene TRBJ1-1, with unresolved D. The CDR3 has 14 amino acids. Trimming took 1 base from V and 5 from J, leaving 12 bases between them. CDR1 SGHRS and CDR2 YFSETQ come from the germline V gene. In DNA, the CDR3 is TGCGCCAGCAGCTTGACCGACACAAGGACTGAAGCTTTCTTT. Translated: CASSLTDTRTEAFF.

The CDR3 nucleotides read TGTGCCAGCGGCACCGGGGAGCTGTTTTTT. It translates to CASGTGELFF. V is TRBV7-6 and J is TRBJ2-2; D is unclear. The CDR3 is 10 amino acids. Per the germline V gene, CDR1 is SGHVS and CDR2 is FNYEAQ. V was cut by 8 bases and J by 4 bases, with 2 bases left in between. The full variable domain, its missing parts supplied by reference TRBV7-6 and TRBJ2-2, is GAGVSQSPRYKVTKRGQDVALRCDPISGHVSLYWYRQALGQGPEFLTYFNYEAQQDKSGLPNDRFSAERPEGSISTLTIQRTEQRDSAMYRCASGTGELFFGEGSRLTVL.

This clonotype was counted at least ten times. The chain couples TRBV18 to TRBJ2-7; no clear D gene. V was pared by 2 bases and J by 3 bases, with 8 bases between. Germline lookup yields CDR1 KGHSH and CDR2 LQKENI. The length of the CDR3 is 13 residues. The CDR3 region is CASSPTQSYEQYF. The DNA for the CDR3 is TGTGCCAGCTCACCAACGCAGAGCTACGAGCAGTACTTC.

This clonotype came up many times. The V and J genes are TRBV2 and TRBJ1-1, with TRBD1 identical over 7 bases. Germline trimming cut 5 bases from V and 3 bases from J; bases unmatched to any gene: 6. CDR3 length: 14 amino acids. Germline V CDR1 and CDR2: SNHLY, FYNNEI. The CDR3, as DNA: TGTGCCAGCAGTAGGGGCAGGGGGGACACTGAAGCTTTCTTT. Translated: CASSRGRGDTEAFF.

The V gene is TRBV7-9, the J gene TRBJ2-1; the match to TRBD2 covers 7 bases. The V segment lost 5 bases and the J segment 1 base; nucleotides outside the gene matches: 8. The CDR3 contains 16 residues. Looked up from germline, CDR1 is SEHNR and CDR2 is FQNEAQ (reference sequence). The CDR3 region is CASSPSSGHSYNEQFF. In DNA, the CDR3 is TGTGCCAGCAGCCCATCTAGCGGACATTCCTACAATGAGCAGTTCTTC. The full variable domain, in which reference TRBV7-9 and TRBJ2-1 provide the parts outside the CDR3, is DTGVSQNPRHKITKRGQNVTFRCDPISEHNRLYWYRQTLGQGPEFLTYFQNEAQLEKSRLLSDRFSAERPKGSFSTLEIQRTEQGDSAMYLCASSPSSGHSYNEQFFGPGTRLTVL.

Comment on this clonotype: The conserved closing phenylalanine or tryptophan is absent in this CDR3, likely reflecting a read error. The V and J genes are TRBV12-3 or TRBV12-4 and TRBJ2-2; the D gene is possibly TRBD1 (6 bases). Trimming removed 3 bases from V and 4 bases from J, with 9 bases in between. The CDR3 is 14 residues long. The CDR3 reads CASSFRGPTGELFS. CDR3 coding DNA: TGTGCCAGCAGTTTCAGGGGCCCCACCGGGGAGCTGTTTTCT.

This clonotype was counted a few times. The CDR3 DNA follows: TGCGCCAGCCAAACTGCCGCGGGATACGAGCAGTACTTC. Its protein product is CASQTAAGYEQYF. The V and J genes are TRBV10-2 and TRBJ2-7, with D possibly TRBD2 on 6 matching bases. V lost 8 bases, J lost 4 bases, and 15 bases lay in between. The CDR3 extends over 13 amino acids. Germline lookup yields CDR1 WSHSY and CDR2 SAAADI.

Many counts were recorded for this clonotype. The chain is built from TRBV12-3 or TRBV12-4 and TRBJ2-5; 11 nucleotides match TRBD2. Trimming removed 3 bases from V and 3 bases from J; junction bases left unmatched: 6. The CDR3 has 16 residues. The CDR3 DNA reads TGTGCCAGCAGTTTCTCGCTAGCGGGAGGTGAAGAGACCCAGTACTTC. It translates to CASSFSLAGGEETQYF.

This clonotype has at least ten counts. The chain carries TRBV29-1 and TRBJ1-1; D call uncertain. Germline V gene sequence: CDR1 SQVTM, CDR2 ANQGSEA. The V end was cut by 4 bases, the J end by 1 base, with 13 bases between. The CDR3 loop spans 14 amino acids. The CDR3 region is CSVGHGNWNTEAFF. DNA for the CDR3: TGCAGCGTTGGCCACGGGAATTGGAACACTGAAGCTTTCTTT.

To note about this clonotype: This may arise from a read error, as a much more abundant clone is one base away. The V call is TRBV5-5, the J call TRBJ1-2; tentative D call: TRBD1 (5 bases). Germline V gene data show CDR1 as SGHKS and CDR2 as YYEKEE (reference sequence). The CDR3 has 11 amino acids. CDR3 protein: CASSLMTDYPF. Written as DNA, the CDR3 is TGTGCCAGCAGCTTGATGACAGACTACCCCTTC. Combining the CDR3 with reference TRBV5-5 and TRBJ1-2 gives the whole variable domain DAGVTQSPTHLIKTRGQQVTLRCSPISGHKSVSWYQQVLGQGPQFIFQYYEKEERGRGNFPDRFSARQFPNYSSELNVNALLLGDSALYLCASSLMTDYPFGSGTRLTVV.

The genes are TRBV19 and TRBJ1-5; D is unclear. Trimming took off 3 bases at V and 5 bases at J, with 5 bases between the two ends. From germline, CDR1 is LNHDA and CDR2 SQIVND (reference sequence). The CDR3 extends over 12 amino acids. CDR3 DNA sequence: TGTGCCAGTAGTATGAGCCATCAGCCCCAGCATTTT. Its translation is CASSMSHQPQHF.

This clonotype was observed at least ten times. The chain links TRBV5-1 to TRBJ2-3; tentatively, D is TRBD1 (5 bases). Germline V gene lookup returns CDR1 SGHRS and CDR2 YFSETQ. Trimming stripped 0 bases from V and 2 bases from J, with 10 bases between. The CDR3 covers 15 residues. CDR3 residues: CASSLVWGNTDTQYF. CDR3 coding DNA: TGCGCCAGCAGCTTGGTTTGGGGCAACACAGATACGCAGTATTTT.

Many counts were recorded for this clonotype. The rearrangement uses TRBV14 and TRBJ2-3; D unclear. Germline V gives CDR1 SGHDN, CDR2 FVKESK. The CDR3 is 14 residues long. V gave up 4 bases and J gave up 3 bases, with 11 bases separating them. The CDR3 protein is CASSLRQTTDTQYF. CDR3 DNA: TGTGCCAGCAGCCTTCGACAAACGACAGATACGCAGTATTTT. The full variable domain, with the rest looked up from reference TRBV14 and TRBJ2-3, is EAGVTQFPSHSVIEKGQTVTLRCDPISGHDNLYWYRRVMGKEIKFLLHFVKESKQDESGMPNNRFLAERTGGTYSTLKVQPAELEDSGVYFCASSLRQTTDTQYFGPGTRLTVL.